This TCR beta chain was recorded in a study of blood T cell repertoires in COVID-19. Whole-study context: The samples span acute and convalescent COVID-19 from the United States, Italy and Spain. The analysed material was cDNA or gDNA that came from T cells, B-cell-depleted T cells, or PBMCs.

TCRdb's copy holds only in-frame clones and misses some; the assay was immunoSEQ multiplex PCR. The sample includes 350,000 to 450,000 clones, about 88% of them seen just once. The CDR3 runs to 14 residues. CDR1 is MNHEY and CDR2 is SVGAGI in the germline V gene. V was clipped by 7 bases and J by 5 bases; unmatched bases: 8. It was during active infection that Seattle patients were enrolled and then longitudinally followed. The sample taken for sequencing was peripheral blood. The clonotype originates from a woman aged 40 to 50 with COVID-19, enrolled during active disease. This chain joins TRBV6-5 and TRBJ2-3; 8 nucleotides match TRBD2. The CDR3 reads CASIKRGGIDTQYF. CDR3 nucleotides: TGTGCCAGCATTAAACGGGGGGGGATAGATACGCAGTATTTT.